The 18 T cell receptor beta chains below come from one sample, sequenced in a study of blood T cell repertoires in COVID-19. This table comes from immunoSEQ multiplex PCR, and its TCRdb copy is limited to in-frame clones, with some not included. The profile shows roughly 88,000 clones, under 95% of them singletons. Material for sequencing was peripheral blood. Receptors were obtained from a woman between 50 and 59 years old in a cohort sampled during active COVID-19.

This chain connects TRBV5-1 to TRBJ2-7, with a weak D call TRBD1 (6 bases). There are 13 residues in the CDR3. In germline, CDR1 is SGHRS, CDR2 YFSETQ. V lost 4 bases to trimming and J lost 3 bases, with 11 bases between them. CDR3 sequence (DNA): TGCGCCAGCAGCGCCGGACAGCTCTACGAGCAGTACTTC. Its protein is CASSAGQLYEQYF.

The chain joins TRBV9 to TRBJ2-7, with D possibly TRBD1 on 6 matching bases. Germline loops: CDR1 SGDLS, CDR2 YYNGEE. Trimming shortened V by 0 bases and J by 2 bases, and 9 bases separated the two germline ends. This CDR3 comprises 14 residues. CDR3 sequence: CASSVDQGTYEQYF. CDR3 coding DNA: TGTGCCAGCAGCGTAGATCAGGGGACCTACGAGCAGTACTTC.

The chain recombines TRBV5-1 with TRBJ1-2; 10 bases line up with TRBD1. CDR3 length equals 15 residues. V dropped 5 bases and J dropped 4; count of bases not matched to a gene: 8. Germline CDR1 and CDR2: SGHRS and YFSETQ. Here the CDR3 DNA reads TGCGCCAGCAGTACAGGGACAGGGGAACCCTATGGCTACACCTTC. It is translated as CASSTGTGEPYGYTF.

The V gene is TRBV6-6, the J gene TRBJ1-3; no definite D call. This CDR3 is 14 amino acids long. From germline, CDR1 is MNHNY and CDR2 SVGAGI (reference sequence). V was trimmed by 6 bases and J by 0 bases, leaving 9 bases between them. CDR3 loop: CASSQLSSGNTIYF. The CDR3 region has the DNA TGTGCCAGCAGCCAATTGAGCTCTGGAAACACCATATATTTT.

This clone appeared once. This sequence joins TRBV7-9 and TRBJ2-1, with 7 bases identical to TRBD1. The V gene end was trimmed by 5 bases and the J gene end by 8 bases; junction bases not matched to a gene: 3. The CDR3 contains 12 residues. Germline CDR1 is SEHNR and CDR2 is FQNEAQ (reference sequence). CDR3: CASSRQGYEQFF. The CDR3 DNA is TGTGCCAGCAGCCGACAGGGTTATGAGCAGTTCTTC.

The CDR3 reads CASSDPASGIHNEQFF. CDR3 nucleotide sequence: TGTGCCAGCAGCGACCCGGCTAGCGGGATTCACAATGAGCAGTTCTTC. The rearrangement uses TRBV27 and TRBJ2-1, with 9 bases fitting TRBD2. The CDR3 contains 16 residues. V lost 6 bases and J lost 5; bases outside the gene matches: 11. CDR1 is MNHEY, CDR2 SMNVEV, per germline (reference sequence).

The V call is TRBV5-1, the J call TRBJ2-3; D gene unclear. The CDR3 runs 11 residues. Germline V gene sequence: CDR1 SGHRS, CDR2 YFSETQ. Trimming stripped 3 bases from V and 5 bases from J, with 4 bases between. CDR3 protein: CASSSIDTQYF. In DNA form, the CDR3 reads TGCGCCAGCAGCTCCATAGATACGCAGTATTTT.

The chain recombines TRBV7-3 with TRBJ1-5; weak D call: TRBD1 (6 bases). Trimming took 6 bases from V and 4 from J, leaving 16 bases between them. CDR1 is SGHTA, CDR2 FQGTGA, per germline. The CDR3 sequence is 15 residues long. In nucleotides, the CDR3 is TGTGCCAGCAGTCCCGGGCCGGGGACAAATCAGCCCCAGCATTTT. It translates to CASSPGPGTNQPQHF.

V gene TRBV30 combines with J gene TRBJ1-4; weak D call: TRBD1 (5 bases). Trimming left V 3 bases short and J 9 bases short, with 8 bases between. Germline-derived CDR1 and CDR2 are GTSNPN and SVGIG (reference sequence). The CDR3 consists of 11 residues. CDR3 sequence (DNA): TGTGCCTGGAGCAGGGCCCAAAAACTGTTTTTT. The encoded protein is CAWSRAQKLFF. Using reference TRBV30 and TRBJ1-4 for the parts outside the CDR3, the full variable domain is SQTIHQWPATLVQPVGSPLSLECTVEGTSNPNLYWYRQAAGRGLQLLFYSVGIGQISSEVPQNLSASRPQDRQFILSSKKLLLSDSGFYLCAWSRAQKLFFGSGTQLSVL.

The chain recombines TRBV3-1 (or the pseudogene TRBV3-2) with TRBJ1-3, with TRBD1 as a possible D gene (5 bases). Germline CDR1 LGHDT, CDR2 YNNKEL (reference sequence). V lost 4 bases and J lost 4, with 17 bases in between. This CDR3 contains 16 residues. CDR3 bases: TGTGCCAGCAGCCTCCCTGTCGGGGGTACGGGAAACACCATATATTTT. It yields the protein CASSLPVGGTGNTIYF.

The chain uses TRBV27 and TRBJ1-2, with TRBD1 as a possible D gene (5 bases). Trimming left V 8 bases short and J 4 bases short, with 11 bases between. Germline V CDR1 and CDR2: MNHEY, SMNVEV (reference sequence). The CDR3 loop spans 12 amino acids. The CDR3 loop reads CASSTQGYGYTF. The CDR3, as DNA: TGTGCCAGCTCAACCCAGGGCTATGGCTACACCTTC.

CDR3 loop: CASSIDSRQGYTEAFF. CDR3 in DNA: TGTGCCAGTAGTATAGACTCGAGACAGGGGTACACTGAAGCTTTCTTT. This chain joins TRBV19 and TRBJ1-1; 8 positions agree with TRBD1. With V trimmed by 0 bases and J by 3 bases, 6 bases remained unmatched. This CDR3 comprises 16 residues. The germline V gene encodes CDR1 LNHDA and CDR2 SQIVND (reference sequence).

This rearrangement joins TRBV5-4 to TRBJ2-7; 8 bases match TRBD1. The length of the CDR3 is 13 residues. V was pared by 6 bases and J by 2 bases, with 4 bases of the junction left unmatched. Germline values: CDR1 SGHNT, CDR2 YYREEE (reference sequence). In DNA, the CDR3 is TGTGCCAGCACCCGACAGGGGACCTACGAGCAGTACTTC. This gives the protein CASTRQGTYEQYF.

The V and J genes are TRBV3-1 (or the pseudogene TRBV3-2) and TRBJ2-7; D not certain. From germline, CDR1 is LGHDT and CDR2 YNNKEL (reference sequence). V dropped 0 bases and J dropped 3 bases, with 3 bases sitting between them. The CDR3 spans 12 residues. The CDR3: CASSQDFYEQYF. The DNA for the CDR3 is TGTGCCAGCAGCCAAGACTTCTACGAGCAGTACTTC.

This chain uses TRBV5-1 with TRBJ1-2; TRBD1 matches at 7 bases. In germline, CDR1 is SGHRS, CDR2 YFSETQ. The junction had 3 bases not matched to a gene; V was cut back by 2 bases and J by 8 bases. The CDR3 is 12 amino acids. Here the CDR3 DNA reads TGCGCCAGCAGCTTAGGGGGCGGAGGCTACACCTTC. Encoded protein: CASSLGGGGYTF.

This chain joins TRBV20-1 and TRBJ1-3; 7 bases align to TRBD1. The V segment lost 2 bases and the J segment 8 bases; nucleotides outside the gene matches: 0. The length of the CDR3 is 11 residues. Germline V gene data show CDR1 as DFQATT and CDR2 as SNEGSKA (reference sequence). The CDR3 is CSARQGDTIYF. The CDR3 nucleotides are TGCAGTGCTAGACAGGGGGACACCATATATTTT.

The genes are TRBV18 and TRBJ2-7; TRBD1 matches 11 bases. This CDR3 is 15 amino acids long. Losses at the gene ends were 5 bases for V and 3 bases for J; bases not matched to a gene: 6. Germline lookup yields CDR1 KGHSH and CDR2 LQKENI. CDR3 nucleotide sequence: TGTGCCAGCTCATCGGGAGGGACAGGGGGCTACGAGCAGTACTTC. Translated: CASSSGGTGGYEQYF.

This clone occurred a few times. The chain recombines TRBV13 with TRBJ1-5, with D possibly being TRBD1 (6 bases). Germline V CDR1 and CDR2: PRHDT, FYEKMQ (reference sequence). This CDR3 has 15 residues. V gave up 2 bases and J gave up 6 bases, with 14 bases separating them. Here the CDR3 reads CASSLKSGGGQPQHF. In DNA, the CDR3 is TGTGCCAGCAGCTTAAAATCTGGGGGCGGTCAGCCCCAGCATTTT.